The following is a T cell receptor beta chain sequence with its context. This clone has a count of ten or more. Its antigen remains unidentified. There are no base qualities to consult, and no much larger clone falls within one base. Library method: the immunoSEQ multiplex PCR assay. Turning to the authors' computational methods: A statistical classification framework was developed to diagnose cytomegalovirus status using the catalog of TCR beta chain sequences. The immuneACCESS repertoire file appears here via TCRdb, limited to in-frame rearrangements. These files lack a portion of the clones; in checked studies, under half of the deficit traces to unresolved V genes, and the cause of the others is not known. The D gene and trimming were derived from the DNA, and the V and J assignments and clone size from that table. The sample table shows more than 85,000 clones, and approximately 88% are seen once. The ten largest clones represent over 1.1% of the sample.

The data stem from a study of cytomegalovirus exposure and HLA in healthy donors (dated by TCRdb to the late 2010s). Turning to the overall study: The roughly 700 repertoires of the first cohort and the 110 or so validation repertoires were produced on the same platform, according to a later analysis. The aim of the study was to test whether cataloging public T cell receptors could identify signatures of past pathogen exposure. Along with the approximately 600-subject first cohort, a separate validation cohort of over a hundred different subjects was used. To predict cytomegalovirus infection status, the study combined high-throughput TCR immunosequencing, statistical association of individual TCRs with disease status, and machine learning.

The investigation overall reported the following: Most TCR sequences were seen in very few donors, while some public TCRs were found in many individuals. A later analysis had no HLA typing for the validation cohort, so co-occurrence there was scored across all 130 or so repertoires. Subsequent analysis determined that TCRs grouped into clusters in the first cohort also showed a tendency toward co-occurrence across the 90 to 150 validation repertoires, and 85% to 95% of cluster scores exceeded 0. In both the original and validation cohorts, the classifier was reported to diagnose cytomegalovirus status with high specificity and sensitivity. The study gave a list of roughly 150 TCR beta chains associated with cytomegalovirus. In vitro tests confirmed that a few of the cytomegalovirus-associated TCR beta chains recognize cytomegalovirus antigens. The authors suggested that the approach could potentially be extended to other disease states and immunological phenotypes.

Donors formed part of the validation cohort, which comprised over a hundred subjects and was distinct from the first cohort of 666 subjects. The cysteine opens and the phenylalanine closes a CDR3 of 17 amino acids. The entry retains the CDR3 DNA only, 51 bases that are in frame from base 1. The germline V gene (reference sequence) gives CDR1 as SGHNT and CDR2 as YYREEE. The junction shows trimming of 2 bases on V and 0 bases on J, and the gene matches do not reach 4 bases of it. This TCR came from a woman aged 30 to 39 in good health and CMV-seropositive. The specimen was PBMCs. This receptor chain uses TRBV5-4 and TRBJ2-4; 11 bases in between match TRBD2. This receptor carries the CDR3 CASSFQTSGIAKNIQYF. The nucleotide sequence is TGTGCCAGCAGCTTTCAGACTAGCGGGATAGCCAAAAACATTCAGTACTTC.